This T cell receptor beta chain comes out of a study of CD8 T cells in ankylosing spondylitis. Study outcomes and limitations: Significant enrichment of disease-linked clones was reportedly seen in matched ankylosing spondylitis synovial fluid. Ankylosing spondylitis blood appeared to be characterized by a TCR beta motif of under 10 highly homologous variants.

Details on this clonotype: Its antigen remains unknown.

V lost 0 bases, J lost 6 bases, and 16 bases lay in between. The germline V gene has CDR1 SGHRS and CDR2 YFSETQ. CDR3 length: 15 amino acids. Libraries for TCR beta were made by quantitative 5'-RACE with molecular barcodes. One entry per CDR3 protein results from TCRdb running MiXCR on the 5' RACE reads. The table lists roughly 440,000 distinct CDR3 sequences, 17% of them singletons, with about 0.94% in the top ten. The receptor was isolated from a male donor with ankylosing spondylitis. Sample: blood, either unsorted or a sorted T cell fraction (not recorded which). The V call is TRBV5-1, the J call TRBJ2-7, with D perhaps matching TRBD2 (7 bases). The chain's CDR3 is CASSLVRGGAGEQYF. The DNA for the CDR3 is TGCGCCAGCAGCTTGGTAAGAGGGGGGGCTGGCGAGCAGTACTTC.